These 23 T cell receptor beta chains originate from one sample sequenced in a study of immune characterization of retroperitoneal liposarcoma. Each CDR3 protein gets one entry after TCRdb re-called the PCR reads with MiXCR. In the table there are some 20,000 distinct CDR3 sequences, 37% of which are singletons. The sequenced material came from blood. The receptor source for this set is a male donor with retroperitoneal liposarcoma.

This clonotype was seen many times. The gene calls are TRBV6-1 and TRBJ2-3; D unclear. V was clipped by 5 bases and J by 2 bases, with 5 bases between them. Germline-derived CDR1 and CDR2 are MNHNS and SASEGT. The CDR3 runs 12 residues. The CDR3 DNA sequence: TGTGCCAGCAGTCCGAACACAGATACGCAGTATTTT. It is translated as CASSPNTDTQYF.

This chain connects TRBV11-2 to TRBJ2-7; TRBD2 might be the D (7 bases). The CDR3 has 17 residues. Germline V gene data show CDR1 as SGHAT and CDR2 as FQNNGV. V was trimmed by 5 bases and J by 13 bases, leaving 33 bases between them. The CDR3 DNA reads TGTGCCAGCAGCGAAACGTCCGGACGGGGGGCTTCCTACGGGCAATACTTC. Translated, it gives CASSETSGRGASYGQYF.

The chain joins TRBV6-1 to TRBJ2-6, with a possible D match to TRBD1 (6 bases). The V gene's germline CDR1 is MNHNS and CDR2 SASEGT. This CDR3 region has 15 residues. Deletions cut 5 bases from V and 4 bases from J, with 12 bases between. CDR3 in amino acids: CASSLRTDGANVLTF. As DNA, the CDR3 is TGTGCCAGCAGTCTCCGGACAGACGGGGCCAACGTCCTGACTTTC.

The V and J genes are TRBV7-8 and TRBJ1-1, with a possible D match to TRBD1 (6 bases). Germline lookup yields CDR1 SGHVS and CDR2 FQNEAQ. The CDR3 is made up of 14 amino acids. With 3 bases removed from V and 5 bases from J, the gap between germline ends came to 13 bases. CDR3: CASSFGGLETEAFF. The DNA for the CDR3 is TGTGCCAGCAGCTTTGGGGGGCTCGAGACTGAAGCTTTCTTT.

The rearrangement uses TRBV6-5 and TRBJ2-1; TRBD1 is a possible D gene (6 bases). Germline V gene data show CDR1 as MNHEY and CDR2 as SVGAGI. The CDR3 extends over 16 amino acids. V was pared by 2 bases and J by 2 bases, with 13 bases between. DNA of the CDR3: TGTGCCAGCAGTTACGTGCAGGGGAGAGCCTACAATGAGCAGTTCTTC. It is translated as CASSYVQGRAYNEQFF.

The chain uses TRBV7-3 and TRBJ2-3, with D possibly being TRBD1 or TRBD2 (5 bases each). The assigned J gene may be wrong: the sequence end matches TRBJ2-7 better. Germline assignment: CDR1 SGHTA and CDR2 FQGTGA. The CDR3 runs 15 residues. In nucleotides, the CDR3 is TGTGCCAGCAGCTCGGGGCTGGGAGACAAAGACACGCAGTACTTC. It translates to CASSSGLGDKDTQYF.

This clonotype was counted ten times or more. The chain combines TRBV12-3 or TRBV12-4 with TRBJ2-6; the D gene is possibly TRBD1 (6 bases). Deletions cut 5 bases from V and 3 bases from J, with 14 bases between. This CDR3 has 16 amino acids. Here the CDR3 DNA reads TGTGCCAGCAGTAGCACGAACAGGGATGGGGCCAACGTCCTGACTTTC. Translation gives CASSSTNRDGANVLTF.

Details on this clonotype: No conserved phenylalanine or tryptophan is present at the end of the CDR3, so a read error is the likely explanation. The chain joins TRBV11-3 to TRBJ2-5, with D perhaps TRBD1 or TRBD2 (5 bases each). The DNA matches TRBJ2-1 better at its end, which makes the J call doubtful. From germline, CDR1 is SGHNT and CDR2 YENEEA. The length of the CDR3 is 14 residues. DNA of the CDR3: TGTGCCAGCAGCCCCCCCTGGGACCCCTACGAGCAGTTCTTG. Encoded protein: CASSPPWDPYEQFL.

By frequency in the sample, this clonotype is medium-sized (0.01 to 0.1%). The chain joins TRBV6-1 to TRBJ2-6; D call uncertain. V was clipped by 10 bases and J by 0 bases, with 10 bases between them. The CDR3 loop spans 14 amino acids. CDR1 and CDR2 from the germline V gene are MNHNS and SASEGT. In DNA form, the CDR3 reads TGTGCCACCCCCTATGCCTCTGGGGCCAACGTCCTGACTTTC. It encodes CATPYASGANVLTF.

Many counts were recorded for this clonotype. This chain joins TRBV11-3 and TRBJ2-1, with 9 bases matching TRBD2. This CDR3 contains 16 residues. J gave up 5 bases and V 5 bases, and 10 bases lay outside the gene matches. Germline loops: CDR1 SGHNT, CDR2 YENEEA. CDR3 region: CASSPVVAGVNNEQFF. As DNA, the CDR3 is TGTGCCAGCAGCCCGGTGGTAGCGGGAGTAAACAATGAGCAGTTCTTC.

The chain joins TRBV4-1 to TRBJ2-5; D is perhaps TRBD1 (6 bases). The closer fit of TRBJ2-7 to the DNA end suggests the J call may be wrong. The CDR3 runs to 13 residues. Germline CDR1 and CDR2: MGHRA and YSYEKL. The CDR3 region is CASSPTGPYEQYF. The CDR3 bases are TGCGCCAGCAGCCCTACAGGGCCGTACGAGCAGTACTTC.

At least ten counts were recorded for this clonotype. This chain uses TRBV6-1 with TRBJ2-2, with 9 bases aligning to TRBD2. V lost 7 bases to trimming and J lost 5 bases; unmatched junction nucleotides: 8. Germline loops: CDR1 MNHNS, CDR2 SASEGT. This CDR3 contains 15 residues. DNA for the CDR3: TGTGCCAGCACCAGGCTAGCGGGAAATACCGGGGAGCTGTTTTTT. This gives the protein CASTRLAGNTGELFF.

The chain has TRBV27 and TRBJ2-3, with 7 bases matching TRBD2. CDR1 MNHEY and CDR2 SMNVEV come from the germline V gene (reference sequence). The CDR3 runs to 16 residues. The trim removed 0 bases at V and 6 bases at J, leaving 9 bases unmatched. CDR3 in DNA: TGTGCCAGCAGTTTATCGAGCGGGGTATTAACCGATACGCAGTATTTT. This encodes CASSLSSGVLTDTQYF.

This clonotype appeared once. One end of the junction is discordant with germline, which a read error may explain. The J gene is TRBJ2-6, the V gene TRBV12-3 or TRBV12-4; D is tentatively TRBD1 or TRBD2 (5 bases each). There are 15 residues in the CDR3. CDR3 sequence reads: CVSKGRSSGANVLTF. CDR3 nucleotides: TGTGTCAGCAAGGGACGTTCCTCTGGGGCCAACGTCCTGACTTTC.

CDR3 sequence reads: CASSSDARDIPYNEQFF. The CDR3 DNA reads as TGTGCCAGCAGTTCGGATGCCAGGGATATACCCTACAATGAGCAGTTCTTC. The V call is TRBV12-3 or TRBV12-4, the J call TRBJ2-1, with a weak D call TRBD1 (5 bases). The CDR3 is 17 amino acids. The ends were cut back, 4 bases at V and 2 bases at J, with 18 bases in the middle.

V gene TRBV5-6 combines with J gene TRBJ1-1; D remains ambiguous. V was cut by 0 bases and J by 3 bases, with 12 bases left in between. Germline CDR1 is SGHDT and CDR2 is YYEEEE. This CDR3 region has 15 residues. CDR3 sequence: CASSLDRQIHTEAFF. The CDR3 nucleotides are TGTGCCAGCAGCTTGGATCGGCAGATCCACACTGAAGCTTTCTTT.

This clonotype is medium-sized (0.01 to 0.1%) within its sample. The chain uses TRBV6-1 and TRBJ2-1, with a tentative D call TRBD1 (5 bases). Trimming took 8 bases from V and 10 from J, leaving 18 bases between them. Germline assignment: CDR1 MNHNS and CDR2 SASEGT. This CDR3 comprises 13 residues. CDR3 sequence (DNA): TGTGCCAGCTACAGGAACGGATACTACGAGCAGTTCTTC. Translating it yields CASYRNGYYEQFF.

The rearrangement joins TRBV4-1 to TRBJ2-1, with TRBD2 matching over 10 bases. CDR3 size: 17 residues. Germline loops: CDR1 MGHRA, CDR2 YSYEKL. J lost 13 bases, V lost 1 base, and 16 bases had no gene match. The CDR3 DNA reads as TGCGCCAGCAGCCAAGGCCCGCTAGCGGGGGAGGGGGAGACCCAGTTCTTC. Its translation is CASSQGPLAGEGETQFF.

This clonotype appeared many times. The chain links TRBV11-2 to TRBJ2-3, with D hard to call. The CDR3 runs 14 residues. In germline, CDR1 is SGHAT, CDR2 FQNNGV. Between the trimmed V and J ends, which lost 5 bases and 2 bases, there was a span of 11 bases. CDR3 loop: CASSPRTYTDTQYF. The CDR3 coding sequence is TGTGCCAGCAGCCCCCGCACCTACACAGATACGCAGTATTTT.

This chain connects TRBV6-9 to TRBJ1-1; tentative D call: TRBD1 (5 bases). Looked up from germline, CDR1 is MNHGY and CDR2 is SVAAGI. The length of the CDR3 is 14 residues. The ends were cut back, 3 bases at V and 6 bases at J, with 14 bases in the middle. The CDR3 spells CASSYFQGSPEAFF. The CDR3 region has the DNA TGTGCCAGCAGTTACTTCCAGGGCTCCCCTGAAGCTTTCTTT.

CDR3: CSARQLASYNEQFF. The CDR3 DNA reads as TGCAGTGCTAGACAGCTAGCATCCTACAATGAGCAGTTCTTC. The J gene is TRBJ2-1, the V gene TRBV20-1, with a possible D match to TRBD2 (5 bases). The CDR3 has 14 residues. V gave up 2 bases and J gave up 1 base, with 9 bases separating them. Germline V gives CDR1 DFQATT, CDR2 SNEGSKA (reference sequence).

This clonotype has at least ten counts. The chain has TRBV7-6 and TRBJ2-1; the D is unclear. In germline, CDR1 is SGHVS, CDR2 FNYEAQ. The V gene lost 6 bases and the J gene lost 10 bases, with 22 bases spanning the gap. The CDR3 is 15 amino acids. The CDR3 nucleotides are TGTGCCAGCAGTTACCGGGCCCAGAGCTCCTACGAGCAGTTCTTC. It specifies CASSYRAQSSYEQFF.

Notes on this clonotype: It is unclear where the CDR3 begins or ends on the DNA, so no DNA is shown, and the CDR3 is as TCRdb lists it. The rearrangement links TRBV12-3 or TRBV12-4 to TRBJ2-3; TRBD1, the D gene given by the table, was not confirmed from the DNA. From its first to its last residue, the CDR3 has 15 amino acids. This CDR3 reads CANPPTGLSQIRSIF.